Each of the 7 T cell receptor beta chains below was sequenced from the same sample in a study of blood T cells in healthy people across ages. It was with a sample-barcoded 5' primer and a J-beta primer mix that a second PCR of roughly 7 to 11 cycles was run. TCRdb re-analysed the 5' RACE reads in MiXCR, keeping a single row per CDR3 protein. This table holds about 630,000 distinct CDR3 sequences, around a fifth found once. The sequenced sample was blood. The receptor source for this set is a man between 65 and 80 years old in good health.

There are a few counts of this clonotype. The CDR3 region is CASSPRGSGRPDTQYF. CDR3 in DNA: TGTGCCAGCAGCCCTCGCGGGAGCGGGAGACCAGATACGCAGTATTTT. V usage is TRBV7-2 and J usage is TRBJ2-3, with TRBD2 matching 8 bases. Germline V gene sequence: CDR1 SGHTA, CDR2 FQGNSA. The CDR3 length is 16 residues. The J segment lost 4 bases and the V segment lost 5 bases, leaving 11 bases of the junction unmatched.

This clonotype has only a few counts. The chain couples TRBV10-2 to TRBJ1-2, with D unresolved. V lost 3 bases, J lost 4 bases, and 9 bases lay in between. This CDR3 comprises 13 residues. Germline V lookup: CDR1 WSHSY, CDR2 SAAADI. CDR3 residues: CASSERPTYGYTF. The CDR3 DNA reads as TGCGCCAGCAGTGAAAGGCCAACCTATGGCTACACCTTC.

This clonotype was seen a single time. At one of its ends the junction is not consistent with the germline gene, which may arise from a read error. The chain has TRBV10-3 and TRBJ1-5; no clear D gene. There are 12 residues in the CDR3. CDR1 ENHRY and CDR2 SYGVKD come from the germline V gene. As DNA, the CDR3 is TGTGCCATCAGTCCCACCAATCAGCCCCGGCATTTT. Protein product: CAISPTNQPRHF.

The chain has TRBV5-1 and TRBJ2-1; 10 bases map to TRBD1. With the DNA end fitting TRBJ2-5 better, the J assignment may be wrong. Looked up from germline, CDR1 is SGHRS and CDR2 is YFSETQ. CDR3 length equals 15 residues. CDR3 loop: CASSISGTGEETQYF. CDR3 coding DNA: TGCGCCAGCAGCATCTCCGGGACAGGGGAGGAGACCCAGTACTTC.

This clonotype was observed a few times. The J gene is TRBJ2-1, the V gene TRBV20-1; possibly TRBD2 for D (5 bases). This CDR3 spans 14 amino acids. Germline V lookup: CDR1 DFQATT, CDR2 SNEGSKA (reference sequence). V lost 5 bases, J lost 1 base, and 12 bases lay in between. The CDR3: CSAGLASSYNEQFF. As DNA, the CDR3 is TGCAGTGCTGGCCTAGCATCATCCTACAATGAGCAGTTCTTC.

In its sample, this clonotype was seen a few times. V usage is TRBV11-2 and J usage is TRBJ2-5; the match to TRBD1 covers 11 bases. The closer fit of TRBJ2-7 to the DNA end suggests the J call may be wrong. The CDR3 is 16 amino acids. The germline gives CDR1 SGHAT, CDR2 FQNNGV. In DNA, the CDR3 is TGTGCCAGCAGCTTAGGGGACAGGGGGACGGGCTACGAGCAGTACTTC. It codes for CASSLGDRGTGYEQYF.

This clonotype showed up just a few times. This chain uses TRBV6-2 or TRBV6-3 with TRBJ2-7; D perhaps matches TRBD2 (6 bases). This CDR3 is built from 12 residues. The V end lost 10 bases, the J end lost 6 bases, and 16 bases lay between the germline ends. Germline assignment: CDR1 MNHEY and CDR2 SVGEGT. CDR3 residues: CATAVREAEQYF. The DNA for the CDR3 is TGTGCCACCGCCGTCAGGGAGGCCGAGCAGTACTTC.